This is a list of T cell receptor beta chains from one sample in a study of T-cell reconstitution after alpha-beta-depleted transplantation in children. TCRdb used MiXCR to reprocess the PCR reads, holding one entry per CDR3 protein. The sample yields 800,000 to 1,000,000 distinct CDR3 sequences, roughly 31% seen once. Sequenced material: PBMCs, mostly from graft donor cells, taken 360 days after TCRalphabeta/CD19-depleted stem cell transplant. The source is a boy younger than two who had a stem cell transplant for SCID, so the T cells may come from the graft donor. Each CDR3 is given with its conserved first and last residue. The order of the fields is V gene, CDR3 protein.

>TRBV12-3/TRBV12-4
CASSSDRGGYEQYF
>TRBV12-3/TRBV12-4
CASRTEGRGYTF
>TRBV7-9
CASSPRTISTQYF
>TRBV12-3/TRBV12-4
CASSLLGVPGEQYF
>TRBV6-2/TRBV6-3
CASGAGSSGNTIYF
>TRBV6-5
CASKTGKETQYF
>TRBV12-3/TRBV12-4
CASNQIGLQETQYF
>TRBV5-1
CACRRGRTGELFF
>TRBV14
CASSPTGVPGTGELFF
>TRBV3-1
CASSPEKWDGKNIQYF
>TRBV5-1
CASSLEGGDTEAFF
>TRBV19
CASRPRGTVTGELFF
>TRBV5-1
CASSPTLPGDLYGYTF
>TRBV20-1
CSALMQGKKETQYF
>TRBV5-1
CASSPSTGNTEAFF
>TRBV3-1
CASSHIKFEQFF
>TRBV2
CASSDMVHEQYF
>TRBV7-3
CASSHNGLANEQFF
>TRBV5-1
CASSLGDILSDTQYF
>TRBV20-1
CSASVRGRWTEAFF
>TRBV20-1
CSASVLAGDYEQFF
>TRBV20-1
CSAPRQRDSYEQYF
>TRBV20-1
CSARVTRTGQIYGYTF
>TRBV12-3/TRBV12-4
CASRGTASGNTIYF
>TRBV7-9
CASSLGLGQGINGYTF
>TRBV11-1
CASSDRQGVVYIQYF
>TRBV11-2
CASSRQEQKETQYF
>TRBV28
CASSPGILGPDTQYF
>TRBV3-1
CASSRPQRGSSTDTQYF